The sequence of this T cell receptor (beta chain) was determined in a study of T cell repertoires in cytomegalovirus infection. About the study: CMV infection plus the matching HLA type was flagged by public TCR beta signatures.

MiXCR, run by TCRdb on the reads, gives a single entry per CDR3 protein. The data show fewer than 250,000 distinct CDR3 sequences, roughly an eighth seen once. Trimming cost V 4 bases and J 0 bases; bases outside gene matches: 5. There are 16 residues in the CDR3. Germline values: CDR1 MNHEY, CDR2 SVGEGT. Points from the study as a whole: HLA-C-restricted CMV clonotypes gave the most frequent clonotype in two of eight donors. Cumulative frequency of public TCR beta families picked out carriers of CMV plus the relevant HLA.

This clonotype was seen only a few times. Its antigen is unknown. The source of this sequence is a human donor in good health (CMV status not recorded). Some clones in this sample may be carry-over from other donors' samples. Sequencing was carried out using PBMCs. The chain combines TRBV6-2 or TRBV6-3 with TRBJ2-2; TRBD1 matches at 7 bases. CDR3 protein: CASSSAQGANTGELFF. The CDR3 DNA is TGTGCCAGCAGTTCCGCCCAGGGGGCGAACACCGGGGAGCTGTTTTTT.